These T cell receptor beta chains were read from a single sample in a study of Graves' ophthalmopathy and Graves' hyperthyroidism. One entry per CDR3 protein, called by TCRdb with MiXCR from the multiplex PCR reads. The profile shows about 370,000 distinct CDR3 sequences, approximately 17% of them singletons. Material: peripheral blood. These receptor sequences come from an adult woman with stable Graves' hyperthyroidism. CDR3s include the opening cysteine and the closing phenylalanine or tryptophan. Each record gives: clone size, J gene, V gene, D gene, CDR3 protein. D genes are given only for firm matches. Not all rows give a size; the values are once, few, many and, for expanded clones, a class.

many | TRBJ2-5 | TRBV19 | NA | CASSNTAGSSGETQYF
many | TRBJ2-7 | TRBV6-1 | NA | CAARAPYEQYF
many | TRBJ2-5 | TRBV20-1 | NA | CSARDPSGSGETQYF
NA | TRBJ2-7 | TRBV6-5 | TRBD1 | CASSYSSGTGFEQYF
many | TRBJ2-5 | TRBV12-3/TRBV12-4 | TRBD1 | CASSATQGSQETQYF
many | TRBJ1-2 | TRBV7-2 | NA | CASSLSWRSNYGYTF
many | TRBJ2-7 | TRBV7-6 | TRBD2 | CASSLSPSGIGRYEQYF
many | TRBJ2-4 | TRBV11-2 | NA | CASGVGNIKYF
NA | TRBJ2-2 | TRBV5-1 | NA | CASSLTVSTGELFF
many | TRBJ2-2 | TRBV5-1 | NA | CASSPGVREVRELFF
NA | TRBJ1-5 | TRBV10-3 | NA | CAISESWVEQPQHF
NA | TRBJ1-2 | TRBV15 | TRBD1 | CATRVGTGSYGYTF
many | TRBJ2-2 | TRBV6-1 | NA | CASGLRAAPYGKLFF
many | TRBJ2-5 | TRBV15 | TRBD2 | CATSSGTSGYPERATQYF
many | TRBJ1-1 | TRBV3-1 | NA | CASSQGPEAFF
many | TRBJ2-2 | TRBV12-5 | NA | CASGFYERGTGELFF
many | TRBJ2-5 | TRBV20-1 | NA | CSASGHPQETQYF
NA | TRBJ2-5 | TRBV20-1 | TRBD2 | CSARDGGHRASGKVETQYF
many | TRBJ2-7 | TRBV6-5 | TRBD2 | CASSSLAGSESTYEQYF
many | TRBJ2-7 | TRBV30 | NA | CAWSPRTAAGEQYF
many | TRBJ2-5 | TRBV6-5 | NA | CASSYSTIGRQETQYF
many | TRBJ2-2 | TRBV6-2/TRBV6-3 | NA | CASSYETALGGELFF
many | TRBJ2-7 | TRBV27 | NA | CASSAQETTHYEQYF
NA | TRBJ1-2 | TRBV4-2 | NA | CASSQELRGGYTF
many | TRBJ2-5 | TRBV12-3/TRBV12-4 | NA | CASSSLDQETQYF
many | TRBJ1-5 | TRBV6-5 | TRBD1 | CASSTGTGDGQPQHF
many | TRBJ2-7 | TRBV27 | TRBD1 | CASRGTGNVYEQYF
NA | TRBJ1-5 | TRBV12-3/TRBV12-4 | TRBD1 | CASRPGQNQPQHF
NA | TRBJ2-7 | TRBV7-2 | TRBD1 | CASSSQGGVEQYF
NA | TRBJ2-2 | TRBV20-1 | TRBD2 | CSARIAGADTGELFF
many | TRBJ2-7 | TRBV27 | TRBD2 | CASRRLAGGSSYEQYF
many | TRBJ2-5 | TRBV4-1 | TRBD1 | CASSQSTGLGQETQYF
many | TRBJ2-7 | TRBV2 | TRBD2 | CASSDGTSGGEQYF
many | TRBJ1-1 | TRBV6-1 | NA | CASLSTGSQTEAFF
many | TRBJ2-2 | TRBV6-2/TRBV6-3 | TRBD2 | CASSYLAGASLTGELFF
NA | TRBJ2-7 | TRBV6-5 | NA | CASSYSEGPYEQYF
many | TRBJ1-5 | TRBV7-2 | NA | CASSLEHRQPQHF
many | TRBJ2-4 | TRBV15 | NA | CATSRDLTTAKNIQYF
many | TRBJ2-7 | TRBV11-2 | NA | CASSLDWQSAYEQYF
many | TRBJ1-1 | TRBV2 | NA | CASKGTRNTEAFF
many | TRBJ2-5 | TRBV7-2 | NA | CASSLSGDPWETQYF
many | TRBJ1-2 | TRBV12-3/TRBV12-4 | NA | CASSPAPQYGYTF
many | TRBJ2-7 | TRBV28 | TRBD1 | CASSSTGGTYEQYF
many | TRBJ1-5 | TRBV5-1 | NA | CASSLNEHQPQHF
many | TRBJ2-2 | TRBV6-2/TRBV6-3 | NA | CASHPDTGELFF
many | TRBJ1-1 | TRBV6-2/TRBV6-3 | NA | CASSYYDMNTEAFF
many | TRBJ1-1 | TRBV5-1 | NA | CASSLAGSDEAFF
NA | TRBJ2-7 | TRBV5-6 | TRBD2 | CASSTLAGDTYEQYF
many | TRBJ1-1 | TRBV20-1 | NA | CSARDLAENTEAFF
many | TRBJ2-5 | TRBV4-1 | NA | CASSQRTERFQETQYF
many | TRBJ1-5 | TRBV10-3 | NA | CAISGGTNQPQHF
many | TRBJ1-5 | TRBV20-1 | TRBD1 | CSAIQGASNQPQHF
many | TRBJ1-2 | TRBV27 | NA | CASSRDRWTYGYTF
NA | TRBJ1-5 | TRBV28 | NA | CASRITGYGNQPQHF
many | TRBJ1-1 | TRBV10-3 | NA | CAISESIWGAGDTEAFF
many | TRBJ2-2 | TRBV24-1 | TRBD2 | CATSDRPGSGGTGELFF
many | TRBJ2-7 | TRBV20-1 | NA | CSAPKKVYEQYF
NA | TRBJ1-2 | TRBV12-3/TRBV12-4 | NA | CASRSTGSGNYGYTF
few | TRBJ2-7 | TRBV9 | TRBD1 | CASSAHRDSSYEQYF